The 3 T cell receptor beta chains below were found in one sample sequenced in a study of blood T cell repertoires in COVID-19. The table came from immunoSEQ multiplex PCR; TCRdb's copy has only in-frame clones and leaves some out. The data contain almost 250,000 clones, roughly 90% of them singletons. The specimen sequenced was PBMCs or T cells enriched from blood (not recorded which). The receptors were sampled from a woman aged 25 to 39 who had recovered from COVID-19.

The DNA of the CDR3 is TGCGCCAGTGGGTCCGGACAACAGAACACTGAAGCTTTCTTT. As protein: CASGSGQQNTEAFF. The chain links TRBV5-1 to TRBJ1-1; TRBD1 might be the D (5 bases). The CDR3 spans 14 residues. Germline V CDR1 and CDR2: SGHRS, YFSETQ. Trimming took 8 bases from V and 1 from J, leaving 15 bases between them.

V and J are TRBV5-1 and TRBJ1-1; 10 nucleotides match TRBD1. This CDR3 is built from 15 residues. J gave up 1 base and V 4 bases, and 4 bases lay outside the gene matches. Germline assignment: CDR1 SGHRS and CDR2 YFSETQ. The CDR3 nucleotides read TGCGCCAGCAGCCAGCGGGACAGGGGGAACACTGAAGCTTTCTTT. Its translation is CASSQRDRGNTEAFF.

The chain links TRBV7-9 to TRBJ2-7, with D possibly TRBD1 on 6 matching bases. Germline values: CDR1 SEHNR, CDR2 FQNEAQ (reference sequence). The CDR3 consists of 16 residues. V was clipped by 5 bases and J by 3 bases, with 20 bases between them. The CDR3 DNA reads TGTGCCAGCAGCCCGCCGGACAGACCCGTAGGCTACGAGCAGTACTTC. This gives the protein CASSPPDRPVGYEQYF.